The entry below gives a single T cell receptor beta chain sequence along with its context. The PCR used 60 V beta and 13 J beta primers. The method was immunoSEQ multiplex PCR; TCRdb's version includes in-frame clones alone and lacks a portion of them. The sample shows 100,000 or so clones, nearly 90% of them seen only once. The time point is: after dendritic cell vaccination, including at tumor progression/relapse. PBMC sampling occurred before vaccination, two weeks after the third dose, and at progression. Germline V gene data show CDR1 as GTSNPN and CDR2 as SVGIG (reference sequence). V shed 6 bases, J shed 5 bases, and the junction held 3 bases outside the gene matches. This CDR3 has 11 amino acids. This record belongs to a study of glioma-infiltrating T cells after dendritic cell vaccination. The overall study: At biweekly intervals, patients got three intradermal dendritic cell vaccine injections.

The starting material was blood, obtained after dendritic cell vaccination. This clonotype was sampled from a human donor with glioblastoma. The V and J genes are TRBV30 and TRBJ1-2; 7 nucleotides align to TRBD1. The CDR3 nucleotides are TGTGCCTGCCGACAGGGTTATGGCTACACCTTC. Residues: CACRQGYGYTF.